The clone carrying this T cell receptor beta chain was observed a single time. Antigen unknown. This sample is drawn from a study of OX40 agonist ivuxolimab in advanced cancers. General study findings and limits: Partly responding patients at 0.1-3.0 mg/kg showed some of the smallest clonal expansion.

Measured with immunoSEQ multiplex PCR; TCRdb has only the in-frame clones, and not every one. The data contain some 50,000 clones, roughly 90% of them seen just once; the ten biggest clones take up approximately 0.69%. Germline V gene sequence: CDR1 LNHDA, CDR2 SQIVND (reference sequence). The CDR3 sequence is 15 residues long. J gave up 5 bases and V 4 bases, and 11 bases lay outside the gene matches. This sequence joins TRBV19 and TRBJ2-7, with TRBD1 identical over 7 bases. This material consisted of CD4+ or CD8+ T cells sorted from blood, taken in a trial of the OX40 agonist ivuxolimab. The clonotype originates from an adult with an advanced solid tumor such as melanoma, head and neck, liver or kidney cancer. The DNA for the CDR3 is TGTGCCAGTAGTACCTCCGGGACAGTTCTGAACGAGCAGTACTTC. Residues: CASSTSGTVLNEQYF.